A single sample gave rise to the 5 T cell receptor beta chains below, sequenced in a study of regulatory T cells in long-lasting Graves disease. Sequencing libraries for TCR beta were prepared with iRepertoire HTBI primers and Arm-PCR of CDR3 regions. Each CDR3 protein is one row after TCRdb ran MiXCR on the multiplex PCR reads. The data hold about 450,000 distinct CDR3 sequences, with around 17% observed a single time. The time point: newly diagnosed GD, antithyroid drugs for less than 3 months. Preparation of the TCR library used RNA extracted from PBMCs. The sample also formed part of further work on T cells in Graves' hyperthyroidism and ophthalmopathy.

The sample consisted of peripheral blood mononuclear cells (PBMCs), taken at new diagnosis, from a patient treated with antithyroid drugs. All receptors derive from a woman aged 30 to 39 with Graves disease.

V is TRBV5-5 and J is TRBJ2-7; D is possibly TRBD2 (5 bases). V was pared by 5 bases and J by 0 bases, with 9 bases between. This CDR3 contains 13 residues. Germline CDR1 and CDR2: SGHKS and YYEKEE (reference sequence). The CDR3 protein is CASRDSNSYEQYF. In DNA, the CDR3 is TGTGCCAGCAGGGACTCCAACTCCTACGAGCAGTACTTC.

This clonotype appeared many times. In DNA, the CDR3 is TGCAGTGTTCCCGGGGGGGCCAGAGGCGCGGAGACCCAGTACTTC. Its protein product is CSVPGGARGAETQYF. The chain uses TRBV20-1 and TRBJ2-5, with 8 nucleotides matching TRBD2. The CDR3 extends over 15 amino acids. The ends lost 7 bases at V and 5 bases at J; junction bases unmatched: 15. The germline V gene has CDR1 DFQATT and CDR2 SNEGSKA (reference sequence).

This clonotype showed up many times. The chain links TRBV29-1 to TRBJ2-3, with unresolved D. The CDR3 length is 18 residues. Trimming cost V 4 bases and J 4 bases, with 27 bases left between them. Germline CDR1 reads SQVTM; CDR2 reads ANQGSEA. CDR3 protein: CSVGSPAVVGLDPDTQYF. The CDR3 DNA reads as TGCAGCGTTGGATCCCCCGCGGTGGTGGGATTAGATCCAGATACGCAGTATTTT.

The chain recombines TRBV6-2 or TRBV6-3 with TRBJ2-3; 7 positions agree with TRBD1. Germline V lookup: CDR1 MNHEY, CDR2 SVGEGT. V lost 5 bases to trimming and J lost 3 bases; unmatched junction nucleotides: 2. This CDR3 has 13 residues. As DNA, the CDR3 is TGTGCCAGCAGTGAACAGGGGACAGATACGCAGTATTTT. Encoded protein: CASSEQGTDTQYF.

On this clonotype: This may come from a read error, since a much larger clone is one base off. The chain links TRBV13 to TRBJ1-2; the D gene is possibly TRBD1 (5 bases). Looked up from germline, CDR1 is PRHDT and CDR2 is FYEKMQ (reference sequence). The CDR3 has 15 residues. The CDR3 coding sequence is TGTGCCAGCAGCTTAGTTACAGGCGCTAACTATGGCTACGCCTTC. Translation gives CASSLVTGANYGYAF.